This passage covers 8 T cell receptor beta chains from one sample sequenced in a study of blood T cell repertoires in COVID-19. The table came from immunoSEQ multiplex PCR; TCRdb's copy has only in-frame clones and leaves some out. The data hold roughly 55,000 clones, with about four fifths observed a single time. The sample comprised peripheral blood. These receptors all stem from a woman aged 55-69 years with acute or convalescent COVID-19.

The gene calls are TRBV27 and TRBJ2-5; the D gene is possibly TRBD1 (6 bases). V was cut by 6 bases and J by 4 bases, with 15 bases left in between. The CDR3 has 14 amino acids. CDR1 is MNHEY and CDR2 is SMNVEV in the germline V gene (reference sequence). The CDR3 is CASRLTGMGETQYF. CDR3 coding DNA: TGTGCCAGCAGACTCACAGGGATGGGAGAGACCCAGTACTTC.

The chain has TRBV3-1 (or the pseudogene TRBV3-2) and TRBJ1-2, with TRBD1 matching over 9 bases. CDR3 size: 17 residues. J gave up 0 bases and V 5 bases, and 10 bases lay outside the gene matches. Germline values: CDR1 LGHDT, CDR2 YNNKEL (reference sequence). The CDR3 nucleotides read TGTGCCAGCAGCTCCCAGCGGGACAGGGTATCTAACTATGGCTACACCTTC. It specifies CASSSQRDRVSNYGYTF.

V is TRBV5-1 and J is TRBJ1-2; possible D gene TRBD1, 6 bases. Germline-derived CDR1 and CDR2 are SGHRS and YFSETQ. V was clipped by 3 bases and J by 5 bases, with 11 bases between them. The CDR3 length is 13 residues. The DNA of the CDR3 is TGCGCCAGCAGCTCCCGGGACATGTATGGCTACACCTTC. Translation: CASSSRDMYGYTF. Drawing the rest from reference TRBV5-1 and TRBJ1-2, the complete variable domain is KAGVTQTPRYLIKTRGQQVTLSCSPISGHRSVSWYQQTPGQGLQFLFEYFSETQRNKGNFPGRFSGRQFSNSRSEMNVSTLELGDSALYLCASSSRDMYGYTFGSGTRLTVV.

The genes are TRBV5-8 and TRBJ2-1; TRBD2 is a possible D gene (6 bases). CDR3 size: 16 residues. The V end was cut by 5 bases, the J end by 6 bases, with 21 bases between. Germline lookup yields CDR1 SGHTS and CDR2 YDEGEE. In DNA form, the CDR3 reads TGTGCCAGCAGACCAAGGGCGGGGATCGCGCCCAATGAGCAGTTCTTC. Its protein is CASRPRAGIAPNEQFF.

CDR3 coding DNA: TGTGCCAGTAGTAGCCTCGCCAGGGGGAACAATCAGCCCCAGCATTTT. Amino acids: CASSSLARGNNQPQHF. The chain combines TRBV19 with TRBJ1-5, with TRBD1 matching 7 bases. Germline lookup yields CDR1 LNHDA and CDR2 SQIVND (reference sequence). The trim removed 4 bases at V and 3 bases at J, leaving 9 bases unmatched. The CDR3 loop spans 16 amino acids. The full variable domain, completed using reference TRBV19 and TRBJ1-5, is DGGITQSPKYLFRKEGQNVTLSCEQNLNHDAMYWYRQDPGQGLRLIYYSQIVNDFQKGDIAEGYSVSREKKESFPLTVTSAQKNPTAFYLCASSSLARGNNQPQHFGDGTRLSIL.

The chain recombines TRBV14 with TRBJ2-7, with TRBD1 matching 9 bases. The junction had 5 bases not matched to a gene; V was cut back by 4 bases and J by 7 bases. The CDR3 spans 13 residues. The germline V gene has CDR1 SGHDN and CDR2 FVKESK. CDR3 region: CASSPPTGGEQYF. The DNA of the CDR3 is TGTGCCAGCAGCCCCCCGACAGGGGGAGAGCAGTACTTC.

The count of this clone is one. The V and J genes are TRBV24-1 and TRBJ2-1, with 12 positions matching TRBD2. The CDR3 runs 17 residues. Germline loops: CDR1 KGHDR, CDR2 SFDVKD. Trimming cost V 5 bases and J 2 bases; bases outside gene matches: 6. CDR3 in DNA: TGTGCCACCAGTGGGACTAGCGGGATCCTTACCTACAATGAGCAGTTCTTC. Its translation is CATSGTSGILTYNEQFF.

This chain connects TRBV7-9 to TRBJ2-2; D is perhaps TRBD1 (5 bases). This CDR3 region has 16 residues. CDR1 is SEHNR and CDR2 is FQNEAQ in the germline V gene (reference sequence). The V end lost 1 base, the J end lost 6 bases, and 15 bases lay between the germline ends. The CDR3 region has the DNA TGTGCCAGCAGCTTAGTGGGGCTTGGCAGAGCCGGGGAGCTGTTTTTT. Its translation is CASSLVGLGRAGELFF.